The TCR beta chain under discussion was sequenced for a study of control samples from healthy donors and cancer patients (TCRdb year 2020). Library preparation used the immunoSEQ multiplex PCR assay. Not all clones reach the TCRdb copy of this immuneACCESS table, which keeps in-frame sequences only. Checked studies attribute under half of the gap to unresolved V genes and leave the rest unexplained. The sample has some 120,000 clones on record, approximately 92% of them singletons. The leading ten clones occupy less than 1.5% of the sample. About this clone itself: The antigen it recognizes is unknown. It has no much larger one-base neighbor in the sample; base qualities were not kept.

The CDR3 starts with the cysteine, ends with the phenylalanine, and has 14 residues. The read is trimmed to its CDR3 DNA, 42 bases read in frame from base 1. According to the germline V gene (reference sequence), CDR1 reads LGHDT and CDR2 reads YNNKEL. The trim is 4 bases for V and 4 bases for J, with a gap of 14 bases between the germline ends. This TCR came from a woman between 50 and 59 years old with colorectal cancer. Sample: PBMCs. The chain uses TRBV3-1 (or the pseudogene TRBV3-2) and TRBJ2-7; TRBD1 could be the D gene, as 6 bases match. In nucleotides, the sequence is TGTGCCAGCAGCCCCTGGGACACCCCTTACGAGCAGTACTTC. This is translated as CASSPWDTPYEQYF.